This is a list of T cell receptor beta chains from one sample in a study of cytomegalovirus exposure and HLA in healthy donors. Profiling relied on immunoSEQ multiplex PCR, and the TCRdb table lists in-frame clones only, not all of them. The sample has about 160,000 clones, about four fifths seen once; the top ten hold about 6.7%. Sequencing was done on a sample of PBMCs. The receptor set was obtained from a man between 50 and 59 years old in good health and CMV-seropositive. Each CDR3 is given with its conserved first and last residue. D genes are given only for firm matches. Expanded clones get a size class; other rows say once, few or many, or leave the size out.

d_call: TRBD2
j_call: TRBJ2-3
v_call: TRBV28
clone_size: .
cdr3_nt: TGTGCCAGCAGTTTGGGACTAGCGGGAGTCACAGATACGCAGTATTTT
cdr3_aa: CASSLGLAGVTDTQYF

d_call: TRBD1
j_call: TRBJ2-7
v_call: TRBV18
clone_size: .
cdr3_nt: TGTGCCAGCTCACTCCGACAGGGGGGCGGCTTGGAGCAGTACTTC
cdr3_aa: CASSLRQGGGLEQYF

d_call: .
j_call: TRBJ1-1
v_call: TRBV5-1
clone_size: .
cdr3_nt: TGCGCCAGCAGCTTCAGAACAGCCTGGAACACTGAAGCTTTCTTT
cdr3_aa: CASSFRTAWNTEAFF

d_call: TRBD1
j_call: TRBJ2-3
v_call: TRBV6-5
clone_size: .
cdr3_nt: TGTGCCAGCAGCCTCAGGGGGCGCACAGATACGCAGTATTTT
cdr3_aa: CASSLRGRTDTQYF

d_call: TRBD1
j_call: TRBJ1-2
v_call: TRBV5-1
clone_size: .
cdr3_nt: TGCGCCAGCAGCTTAGGAGGGGGCGTAGGCTACACCTTC
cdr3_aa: CASSLGGGVGYTF

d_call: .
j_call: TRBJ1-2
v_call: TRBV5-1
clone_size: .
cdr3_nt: TGCGCCAGCAGCTTGGATGGGGTGGCGGGCTATGGCTACACCTTC
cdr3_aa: CASSLDGVAGYGYTF

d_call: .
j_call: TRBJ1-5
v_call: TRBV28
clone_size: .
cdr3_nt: TGTGCCAGCACTCAAGCCCAAGGGGAGCCCCAGCATTTT
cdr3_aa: CASTQAQGEPQHF

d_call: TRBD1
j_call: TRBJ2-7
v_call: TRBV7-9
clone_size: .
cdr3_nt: TGTGCCAGCAGCTCAGACAGGGGCGAGTACGAGCAGTACTTC
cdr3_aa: CASSSDRGEYEQYF

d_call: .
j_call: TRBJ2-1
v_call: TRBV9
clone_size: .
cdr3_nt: TGTGCCAGCAGCGCAGACCCAGCCGAGGGCACTGAGCAGTTCTTC
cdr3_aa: CASSADPAEGTEQFF

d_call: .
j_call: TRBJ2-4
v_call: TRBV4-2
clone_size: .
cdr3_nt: TGTGCCAGCAGCCAGCATGGCTCCAAAAACATTCAGTACTTC
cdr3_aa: CASSQHGSKNIQYF

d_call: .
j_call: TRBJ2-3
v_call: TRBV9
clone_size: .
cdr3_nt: TGTGCCAGCAGCGGCCAACAGGCCACAGATACGCAGTATTTT
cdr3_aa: CASSGQQATDTQYF

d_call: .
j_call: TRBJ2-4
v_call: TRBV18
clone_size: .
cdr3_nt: TGTGCCAGCTCACCCGGGAGCGTAGACATTCAGTACTTC
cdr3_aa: CASSPGSVDIQYF

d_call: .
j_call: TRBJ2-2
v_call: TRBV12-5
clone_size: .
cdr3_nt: TGTGCTAGTGGTTTGAACTCTCCGGCGAACACCGGGGAGCTGTTTTTT
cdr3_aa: CASGLNSPANTGELFF

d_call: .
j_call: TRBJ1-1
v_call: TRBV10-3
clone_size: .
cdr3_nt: TGTGCCATCAGCTCGAGGATCGTGGGGGGGGTGAACACTGAAGCTTTCTTT
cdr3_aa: CAISSRIVGGVNTEAFF

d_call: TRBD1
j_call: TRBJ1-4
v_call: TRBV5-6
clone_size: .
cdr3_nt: TGTGCCAGCAGCCGACAGGGGACGGCTAATGAAAAACTGTTTTTT
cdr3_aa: CASSRQGTANEKLFF

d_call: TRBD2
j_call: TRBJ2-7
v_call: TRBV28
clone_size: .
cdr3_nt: TGTGCCAGCAGAGCGGGAGGGCCGTACGAGCAGTACTTC
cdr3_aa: CASRAGGPYEQYF

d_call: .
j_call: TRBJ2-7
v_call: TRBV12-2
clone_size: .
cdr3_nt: TGTGCAAGTCGCTCTGACCGGGGGAGAGTAGCGTATTACTCCTACGAGCAGTACTTC
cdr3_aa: CASRSDRGRVAYYSYEQYF

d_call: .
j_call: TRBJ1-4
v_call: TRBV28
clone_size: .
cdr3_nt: TGTGCCAGCACCACAGCTAATGAAAAACTGTTTTTT
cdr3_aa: CASTTANEKLFF

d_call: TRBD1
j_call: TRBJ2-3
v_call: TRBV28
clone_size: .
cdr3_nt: TGTGCCAGCAGATCGGACAGGGTAAACACAGATACGCAGTATTTT
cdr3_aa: CASRSDRVNTDTQYF

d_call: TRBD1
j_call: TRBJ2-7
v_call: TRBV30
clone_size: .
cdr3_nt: TGTGCCGGGGGGACAGGGGACTACGAGCAGTACTTC
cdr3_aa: CAGGTGDYEQYF

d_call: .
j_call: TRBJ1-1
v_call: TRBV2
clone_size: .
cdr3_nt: TGTGCCAGCAGTGCGACGACAGGGAACACTGAAGCTTTCTTT
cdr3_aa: CASSATTGNTEAFF

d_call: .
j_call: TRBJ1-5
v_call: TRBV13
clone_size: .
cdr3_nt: TGTGCCAGCAGCCAGAATAGCAATCAGCCCCAGCATTTT
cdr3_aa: CASSQNSNQPQHF

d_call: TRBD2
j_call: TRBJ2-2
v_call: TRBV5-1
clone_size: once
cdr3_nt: TGCGCCAGCAGCCCGGGACTATTTACCGGGGAGCTGTTTTTT
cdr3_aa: CASSPGLFTGELFF

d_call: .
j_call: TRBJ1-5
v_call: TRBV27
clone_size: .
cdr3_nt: TGTGCCAGCAGCCCAGGGAGGGGCAATCAGCCCCAGCATTTT
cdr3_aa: CASSPGRGNQPQHF

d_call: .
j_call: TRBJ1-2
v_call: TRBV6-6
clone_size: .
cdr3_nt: TGTGCCAGCAGTTACTCTCCAGGGGACTATGGCTACACCTTC
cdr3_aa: CASSYSPGDYGYTF

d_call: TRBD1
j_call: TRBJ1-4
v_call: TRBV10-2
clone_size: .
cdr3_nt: TGCGCCAGCGGGGGGGGACAGGGATCCGAAAAACTGTTTTTT
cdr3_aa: CASGGGQGSEKLFF

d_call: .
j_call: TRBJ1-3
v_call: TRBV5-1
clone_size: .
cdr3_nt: TGCGCCAGCAGCTTGGACACCACTGGAAACACCATATATTTT
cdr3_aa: CASSLDTTGNTIYF

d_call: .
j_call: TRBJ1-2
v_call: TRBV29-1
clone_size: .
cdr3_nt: TGCAGCGTTGCCCGAGACGCGGGTGGCTACACCTTC
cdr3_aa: CSVARDAGGYTF

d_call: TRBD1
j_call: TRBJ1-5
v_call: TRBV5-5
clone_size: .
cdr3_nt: TGTGCCAGCACCATCGGACAGGGGGCCCAGCCCCAGCATTTT
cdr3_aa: CASTIGQGAQPQHF